This TCR beta chain was observed in a study of CD8 T cells in Susac syndrome. RNA amounts of roughly 0.5 to 1 ug underwent reverse transcription with random hexamers. TCRdb reprocessed the immunoSEQ multiplex PCR reads via MiXCR and lists one record per CDR3 protein. The table records around 280,000 distinct CDR3 sequences, about 85% of them present only once. Trimming stripped 8 bases from V and 7 bases from J, with 5 bases between. CDR3 length: 9 amino acids. Germline values: CDR1 SGHTA, CDR2 FQGTGA. This clonotype was observed a handful of times. Sequencing used CD8+ T cells from PBMCs. The chain combines TRBV7-3 with TRBJ1-1; D gene unclear. The clonotype originates from a human donor with multiple sclerosis. The CDR3 protein is CASEGEAFF. The CDR3 nucleotides are TGTGCCAGCGAAGGTGAAGCTTTCTTT.